The rows below give T cell receptor beta chains drawn from one sample of a study of T-cell reconstitution after alpha-beta-depleted transplantation in children. MiXCR was run by TCRdb on the PCR reads, yielding one entry per CDR3 protein. The sample lists approximately 27,000 distinct CDR3 sequences; about a sixth were seen once. This material consisted of PBMCs, mostly from graft donor cells, taken 60 days after TCRalphabeta/CD19-depleted stem cell transplant. All receptors come from a male patient aged 2 to 10 who had a stem cell transplant for acute lymphoblastic leukemia, so the T cells may come from the graft donor. CDR3s include the opening cysteine and the closing phenylalanine or tryptophan. A D gene is named only where the DNA matches it firmly. Only part of the rows carry a size: once, few, many, or a class if the clone is expanded.

. | TRBJ1-5 | TRBV20-1 | many | CSARDGTGHQPQHF | TGCAGTGCTAGAGATGGGACGGGGCATCAGCCCCAGCATTTT
. | TRBJ2-2 | TRBV11-3 | . | CASSLGLELFF | TGTGCCAGCAGCTTAGGGTTGGAGCTGTTTTTT
. | TRBJ1-5 | TRBV7-9 | . | CASSPGRVQPQHF | TGTGCCAGCAGCCCCGGGAGGGTTCAGCCCCAGCATTTT
TRBD1 | TRBJ2-5 | TRBV5-1 | many | CASSQHTQGGETQYF | TGCGCCAGCAGCCAACATACACAGGGGGGAGAGACCCAGTACTTC
. | TRBJ2-4 | TRBV20-1 | many | CSARDGGEAKNIQYF | TGCAGTGCTAGAGACGGGGGTGAGGCCAAAAACATTCAGTACTTC
TRBD1 | TRBJ1-6 | TRBV12-3/TRBV12-4 | many | CASKGRGENSPLHF | TGTGCCAGCAAGGGCAGGGGGGAAAATTCACCCCTCCACTTT
TRBD1 | TRBJ2-1 | TRBV29-1 | . | CSVTGSVSGEQFF | TGCAGCGTGACAGGGAGTGTTTCGGGGGAGCAGTTCTTC
. | TRBJ2-3 | TRBV5-1 | . | CASNGGGTDTQYF | TGCGCCAGCAATGGCGGGGGCACAGATACGCAGTATTTT
TRBD2 | TRBJ2-7 | TRBV18 | . | CASSPSGGPPYEQYF | TGTGCCAGCTCTCCTAGCGGGGGGCCCCCCTACGAGCAGTACTTC
. | TRBJ1-4 | TRBV20-1 | few | CSARAFGREIREKLFF | TGCAGTGCTAGAGCCTTCGGAAGGGAGATAAGGGAAAAACTGTTTTTT
. | TRBJ2-1 | TRBV6-1 | few | CASIPTVLTNEQFF | TGTGCCAGCATTCCTACTGTCTTGACCAATGAGCAGTTCTTC
. | TRBJ2-7 | TRBV7-2 | many | CASSLDGDSYEQYF | TGTGCCAGCAGCTTAGATGGAGACTCCTACGAGCAGTACTTC
TRBD2 | TRBJ2-3 | TRBV5-1 | many | CASSTSSGGTDTQYF | TGCGCCAGCAGCACCTCTAGCGGGGGCACAGATACGCAGTATTTT
. | TRBJ2-7 | TRBV7-2 | many | CASSPLFFSPLDEQYF | TGTGCCAGCAGCCCCCTTTTCTTCAGTCCCCTCGACGAGCAGTACTTC
TRBD2 | TRBJ2-4 | TRBV20-1 | many | CSARVAGVDIQYF | TGCAGTGCTAGGGTAGCGGGAGTAGACATTCAGTACTTC
. | TRBJ1-5 | TRBV30 | few | CAWSGLLQHF | TGTGCCTGGAGTGGCCTCCTCCAGCATTTT
. | TRBJ2-5 | TRBV20-1 | . | CSALAPLQETQYF | TGCAGTGCTTTAGCGCCCTTACAAGAGACCCAGTACTTC
. | TRBJ2-3 | TRBV28 | . | CASGDADTQYF | TGTGCCAGCGGGGACGCAGATACGCAGTATTTT
. | TRBJ2-2 | TRBV9 | . | CASSGTVANTGELFF | TGTGCCAGCAGCGGGACAGTGGCTAACACCGGGGAGCTGTTTTTT
. | TRBJ1-1 | TRBV4-3 | few | CASSQERVTEAFF | TGCGCCAGCAGCCAAGAGAGGGTCACTGAAGCTTTCTTT
TRBD2 | TRBJ2-3 | TRBV12-3/TRBV12-4 | . | CASSLPYGSSGGTDTQYF | TGTGCCAGCAGTTTACCATATGGGAGTAGCGGGGGCACAGATACGCAGTATTTT
TRBD2 | TRBJ2-2 | TRBV6-2/TRBV6-3 | few | CASQGLAGFGELFF | TGTGCCAGCCAGGGACTAGCGGGGTTCGGGGAGCTGTTTTTT
TRBD1 | TRBJ1-5 | TRBV4-2 | many | CASSQDLGQGGLNQPQHF | TGTGCCAGCAGCCAAGATCTTGGACAGGGGGGACTCAATCAGCCCCAGCATTTT
. | TRBJ2-2 | TRBV7-2 | . | CASSSKGGAGTGELFF | TGTGCCAGCAGCTCAAAAGGGGGGGCCGGCACCGGGGAGCTGTTTTTT
. | TRBJ2-5 | TRBV7-9 | . | CASSTGRGETQYF | TGTGCCAGCAGCACGGGACGTGGAGAGACCCAGTACTTC
. | TRBJ2-1 | TRBV15 | many | CATSGDSPGRPYNEQFF | TGTGCCACCAGCGGAGACTCGCCGGGACGCCCCTACAATGAGCAGTTCTTC
. | TRBJ1-1 | TRBV7-9 | few | CASSIYLSGTEAFF | TGTGCCAGCAGCATATATCTGTCGGGCACTGAAGCTTTCTTT